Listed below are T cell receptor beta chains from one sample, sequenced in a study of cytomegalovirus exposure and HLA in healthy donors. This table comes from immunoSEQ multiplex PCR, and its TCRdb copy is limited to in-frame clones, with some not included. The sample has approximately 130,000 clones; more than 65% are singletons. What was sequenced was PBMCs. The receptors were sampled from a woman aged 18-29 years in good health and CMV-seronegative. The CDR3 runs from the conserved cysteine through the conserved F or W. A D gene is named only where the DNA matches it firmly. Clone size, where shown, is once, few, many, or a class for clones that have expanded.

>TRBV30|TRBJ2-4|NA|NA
TGTGCCTGGAGTGTACTTCGGAAGGAAAACAGTCAGTACTTC
CAWSVLRKENSQYF
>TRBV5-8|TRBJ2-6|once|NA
TGTGCCAGCAGCTTGATTAGCTCTGGGGCCAACGTCCTGACTTTC
CASSLISSGANVLTF
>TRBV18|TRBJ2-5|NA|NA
TGTGCCAGCTCACCCACGTATGGGACACAGCTAGGAGAGACCCAGTACTTC
CASSPTYGTQLGETQYF
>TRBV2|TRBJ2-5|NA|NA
TGTGCCAGCAGTGAGACTAGGTATGAGACCCAGTACTTC
CASSETRYETQYF
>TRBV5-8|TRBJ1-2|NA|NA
TGTGCCAGCAGCTACCACGGGTCTTACTTAGGCTACACCTTC
CASSYHGSYLGYTF
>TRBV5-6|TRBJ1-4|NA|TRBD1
TGTGCCAGCAGCTCTCCGGCTACAGGGGCGAAACTGTTTTTT
CASSSPATGAKLFF
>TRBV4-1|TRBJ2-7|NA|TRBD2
TGCGCCAGCAGCCAAGATCCCAGCGGGGCATGGGACGAGCAGTACTTC
CASSQDPSGAWDEQYF
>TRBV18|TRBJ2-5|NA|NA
TGTGCCAGCTCACCTGACCTACTAGGAAAAGAGACCCAGTACTTC
CASSPDLLGKETQYF
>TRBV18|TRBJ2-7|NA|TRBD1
TGTGCCAGCTCCCCCGGGACAGGGGACTACGAGCAGTACTTC
CASSPGTGDYEQYF
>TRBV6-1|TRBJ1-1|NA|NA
TGTGCCAGCAGTGACGGGGGGAACACTGAAGCTTTCTTT
CASSDGGNTEAFF
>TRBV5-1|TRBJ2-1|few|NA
TGCGCCAGCAGCTTGGTCCAGGGAGGCGATGAGCAGTTCTTC
CASSLVQGGDEQFF
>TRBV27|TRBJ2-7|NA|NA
TGTGCCAGCAGCCTACAGGGTTTCGAGCAGTACTTC
CASSLQGFEQYF
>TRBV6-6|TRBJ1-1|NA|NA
TGTGCCAGCAGGCAGTCAGGCACTGAAGCTTTCTTT
CASRQSGTEAFF
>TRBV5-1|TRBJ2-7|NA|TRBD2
TGCGCCAGCATGCCGGCTAGCGGCTTCTACGAGCAGTACTTC
CASMPASGFYEQYF
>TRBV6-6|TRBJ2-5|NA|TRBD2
TGTGCCAGCAGTTCCCCCAGCGGGAGGGGGGAGACCCAGTACTTC
CASSSPSGRGETQYF
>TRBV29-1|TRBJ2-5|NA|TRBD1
TGCAGCGTTGAAACAGGGGGAGAGACCCAGTACTTC
CSVETGGETQYF
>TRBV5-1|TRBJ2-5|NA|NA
TGCGCCAGCAGCTTCGCGGCGGGAGAGACCCAGTACTTC
CASSFAAGETQYF
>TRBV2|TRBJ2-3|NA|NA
TGTGCCAGCAGGGAACCGGGATCTAGCACAGATACGCAGTATTTT
CASREPGSSTDTQYF
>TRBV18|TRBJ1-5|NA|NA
TGTGCCAGCTCACCACCGGGGGGGACCAATCAGCCCCAGCATTTT
CASSPPGGTNQPQHF
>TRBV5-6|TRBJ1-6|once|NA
TGTGCCAGCAGCTTGGTCTGGGAGGATTCACCCCTCCACTTT
CASSLVWEDSPLHF
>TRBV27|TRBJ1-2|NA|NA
TGTGCCAGCACCAGTCTGGGAGACTATGGCTACACCTTC
CASTSLGDYGYTF
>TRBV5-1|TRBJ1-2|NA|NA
TGCGCCAGCAGCTTGTTCGCAGAACCCTATGGCTACACCTTC
CASSLFAEPYGYTF
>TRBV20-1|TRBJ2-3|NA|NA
TGCAGTGCTAGGGCCACAGATACGCAGTATTTT
CSARATDTQYF
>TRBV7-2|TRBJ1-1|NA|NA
TGTGCCAGCAGCTCCAGGGCGACCACTGAAGCTTTCTTT
CASSSRATTEAFF
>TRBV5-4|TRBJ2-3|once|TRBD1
TGTGCCAGCAGCTTGGCGGGACAGGGGGCTCGAACTCGGACAGATACGCAGTATTTT
CASSLAGQGARTRTDTQYF
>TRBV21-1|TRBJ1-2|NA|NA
TGTGCCAGCCGGTGGGAGATCAACTATGGCTACACCTTC
CASRWEINYGYTF